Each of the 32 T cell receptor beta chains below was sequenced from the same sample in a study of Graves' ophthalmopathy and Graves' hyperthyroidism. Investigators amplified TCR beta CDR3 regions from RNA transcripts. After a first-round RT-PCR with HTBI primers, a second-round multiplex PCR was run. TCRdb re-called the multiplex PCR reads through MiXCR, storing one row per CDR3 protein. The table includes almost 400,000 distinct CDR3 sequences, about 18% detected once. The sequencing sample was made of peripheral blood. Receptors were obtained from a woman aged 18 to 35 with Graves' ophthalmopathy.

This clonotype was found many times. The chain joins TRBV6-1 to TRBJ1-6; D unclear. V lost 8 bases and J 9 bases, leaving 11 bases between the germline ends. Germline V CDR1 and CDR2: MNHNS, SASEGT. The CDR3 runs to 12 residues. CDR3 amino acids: CASGEGPSPLHF. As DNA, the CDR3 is TGTGCCAGCGGGGAGGGCCCTTCACCCCTCCACTTT.

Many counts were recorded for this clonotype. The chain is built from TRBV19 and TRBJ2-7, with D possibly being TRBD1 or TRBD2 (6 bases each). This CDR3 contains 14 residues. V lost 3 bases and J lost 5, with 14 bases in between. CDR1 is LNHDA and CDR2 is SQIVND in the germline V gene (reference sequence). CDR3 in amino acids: CASSIGGQGNEQYF. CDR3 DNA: TGTGCCAGTAGTATTGGAGGGCAGGGGAACGAGCAGTACTTC.

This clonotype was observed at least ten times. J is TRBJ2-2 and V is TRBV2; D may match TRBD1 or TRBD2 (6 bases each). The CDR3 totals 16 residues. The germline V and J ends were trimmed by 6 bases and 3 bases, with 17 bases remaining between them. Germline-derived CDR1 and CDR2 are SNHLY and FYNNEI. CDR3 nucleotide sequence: TGTGCCAGCAGGCCCCCGGGGGACACCGACACCGGGGAGCTGTTTTTT. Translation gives CASRPPGDTDTGELFF.

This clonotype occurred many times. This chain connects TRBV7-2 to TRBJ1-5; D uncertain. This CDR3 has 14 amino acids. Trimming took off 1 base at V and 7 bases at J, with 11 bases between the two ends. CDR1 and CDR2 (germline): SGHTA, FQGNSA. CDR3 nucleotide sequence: TGTGCCAGCAGCTTAGTGGGGTCCGGACAGCCCCAGCATTTT. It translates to CASSLVGSGQPQHF.

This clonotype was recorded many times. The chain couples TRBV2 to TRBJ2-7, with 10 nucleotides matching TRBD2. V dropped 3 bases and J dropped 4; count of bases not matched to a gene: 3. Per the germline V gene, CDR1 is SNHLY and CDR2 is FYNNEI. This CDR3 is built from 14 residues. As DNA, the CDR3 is TGTGCCAGCAGTGAGGCTAGCGGGAGTTACGAGCAGTACTTC. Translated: CASSEASGSYEQYF.

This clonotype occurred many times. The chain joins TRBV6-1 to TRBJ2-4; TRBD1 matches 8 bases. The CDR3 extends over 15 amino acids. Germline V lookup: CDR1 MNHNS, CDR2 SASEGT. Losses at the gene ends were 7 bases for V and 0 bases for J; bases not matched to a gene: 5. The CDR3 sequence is CASKTGDRAKNIQYF. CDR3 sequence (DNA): TGTGCCAGCAAGACAGGGGATCGAGCCAAAAACATTCAGTACTTC.

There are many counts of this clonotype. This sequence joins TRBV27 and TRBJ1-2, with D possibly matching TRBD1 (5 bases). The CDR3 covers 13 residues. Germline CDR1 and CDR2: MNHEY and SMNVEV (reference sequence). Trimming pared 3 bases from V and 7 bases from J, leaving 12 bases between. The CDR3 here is CASSFRDRTGYTF. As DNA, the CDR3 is TGTGCCAGCAGTTTCCGGGACCGAACTGGCTACACCTTC.

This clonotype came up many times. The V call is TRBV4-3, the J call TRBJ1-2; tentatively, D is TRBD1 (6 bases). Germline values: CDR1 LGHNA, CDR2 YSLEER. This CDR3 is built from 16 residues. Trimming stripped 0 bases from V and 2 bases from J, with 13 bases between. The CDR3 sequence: CASSQEGRGGNYGYTF. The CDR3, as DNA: TGCGCCAGCAGCCAAGAAGGCAGGGGAGGGAACTATGGCTACACCTTC.

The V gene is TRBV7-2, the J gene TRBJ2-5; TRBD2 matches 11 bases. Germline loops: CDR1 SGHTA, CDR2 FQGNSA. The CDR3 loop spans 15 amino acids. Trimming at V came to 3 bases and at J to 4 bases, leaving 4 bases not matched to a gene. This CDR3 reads CASSFVAGGGETQYF. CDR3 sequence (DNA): TGTGCCAGCAGCTTTGTAGCGGGAGGGGGAGAGACCCAGTACTTC.

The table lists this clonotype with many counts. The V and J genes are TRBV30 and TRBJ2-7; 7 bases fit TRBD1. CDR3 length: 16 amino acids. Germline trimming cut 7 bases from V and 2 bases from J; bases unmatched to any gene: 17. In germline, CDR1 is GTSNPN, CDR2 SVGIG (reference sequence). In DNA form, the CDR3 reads TGTGCCTTCCGGACAGGACGAGTTTTCTCTACCTACGAGCAGTACTTC. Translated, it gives CAFRTGRVFSTYEQYF.

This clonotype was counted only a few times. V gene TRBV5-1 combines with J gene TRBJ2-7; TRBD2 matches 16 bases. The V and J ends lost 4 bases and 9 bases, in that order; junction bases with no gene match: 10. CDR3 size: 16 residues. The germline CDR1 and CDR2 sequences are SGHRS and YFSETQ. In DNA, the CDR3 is TGCGCCAGCAGCCTCACCGGGACTAGCGGGAGGGAGTCGCAGTACTTC. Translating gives CASSLTGTSGRESQYF. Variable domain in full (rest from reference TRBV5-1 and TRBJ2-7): KAGVTQTPRYLIKTRGQQVTLSCSPISGHRSVSWYQQTPGQGLQFLFEYFSETQRNKGNFPGRFSGRQFSNSRSEMNVSTLELGDSALYLCASSLTGTSGRESQYFGPGTRLTVT.

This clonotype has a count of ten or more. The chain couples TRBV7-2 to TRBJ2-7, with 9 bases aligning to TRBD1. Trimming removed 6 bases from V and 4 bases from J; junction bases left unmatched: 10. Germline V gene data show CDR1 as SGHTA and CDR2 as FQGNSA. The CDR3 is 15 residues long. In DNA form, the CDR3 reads TGTGCCAGCAGTCGAGGGGGACAGGGACCATACGAGCAGTACTTC. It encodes CASSRGGQGPYEQYF.

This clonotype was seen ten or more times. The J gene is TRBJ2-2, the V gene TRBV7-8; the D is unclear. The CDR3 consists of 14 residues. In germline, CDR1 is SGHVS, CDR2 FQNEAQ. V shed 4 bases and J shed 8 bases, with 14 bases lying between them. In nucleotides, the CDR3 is TGTGCCAGCAGCTACACGACTTTCCCGGGGGAGCTGTTTTTT. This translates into CASSYTTFPGELFF. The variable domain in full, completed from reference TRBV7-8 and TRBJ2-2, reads GAGVSQSPRYKVAKRGQDVALRCDPISGHVSLFWYQQALGQGPEFLTYFQNEAQLDKSGLPSDRFFAERPEGSVSTLKIQRTQQEDSAVYLCASSYTTFPGELFFGEGSRLTVL.

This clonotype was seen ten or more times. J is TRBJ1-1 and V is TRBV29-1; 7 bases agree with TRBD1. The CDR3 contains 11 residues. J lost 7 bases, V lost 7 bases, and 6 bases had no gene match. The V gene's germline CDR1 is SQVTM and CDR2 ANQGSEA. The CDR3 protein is CSGAQGIEAFF. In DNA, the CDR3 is TGCAGCGGTGCACAGGGGATTGAAGCTTTCTTT.

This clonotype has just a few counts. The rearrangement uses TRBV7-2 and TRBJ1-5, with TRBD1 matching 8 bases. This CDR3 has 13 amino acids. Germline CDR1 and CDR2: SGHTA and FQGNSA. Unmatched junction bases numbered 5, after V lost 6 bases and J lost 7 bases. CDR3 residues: CASSPTGVQPQHF. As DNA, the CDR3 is TGTGCCAGCAGTCCGACAGGGGTCCAGCCCCAGCATTTT.

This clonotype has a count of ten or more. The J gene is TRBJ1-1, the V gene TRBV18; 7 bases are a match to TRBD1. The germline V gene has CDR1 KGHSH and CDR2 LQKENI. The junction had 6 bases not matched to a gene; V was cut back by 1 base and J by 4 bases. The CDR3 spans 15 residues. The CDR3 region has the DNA TGTGCCAGCTCACCACGGGAGGGGGCGATCACTGAAGCTTTCTTT. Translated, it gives CASSPREGAITEAFF.

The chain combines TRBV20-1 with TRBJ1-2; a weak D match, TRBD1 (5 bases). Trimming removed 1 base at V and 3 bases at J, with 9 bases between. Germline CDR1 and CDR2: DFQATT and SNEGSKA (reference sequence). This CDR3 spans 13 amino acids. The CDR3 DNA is TGCAGTGCTAGAGCCGGGACGGACTATGGCTACACCTTC. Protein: CSARAGTDYGYTF.

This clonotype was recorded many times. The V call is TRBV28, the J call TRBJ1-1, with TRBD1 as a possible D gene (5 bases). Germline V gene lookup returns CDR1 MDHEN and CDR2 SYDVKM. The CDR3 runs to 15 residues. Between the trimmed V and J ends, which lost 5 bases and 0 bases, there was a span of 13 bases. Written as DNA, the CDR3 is TGTGCCAGCAGTACCCGGGGCCTTTTGAACACTGAAGCTTTCTTT. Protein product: CASSTRGLLNTEAFF.

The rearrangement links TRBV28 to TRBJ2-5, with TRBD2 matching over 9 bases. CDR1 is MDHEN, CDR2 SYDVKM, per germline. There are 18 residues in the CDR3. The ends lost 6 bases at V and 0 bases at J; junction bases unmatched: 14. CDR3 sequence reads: CASSPGLAAGGYQETQYF. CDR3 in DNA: TGTGCCAGCAGCCCGGGTTTAGCTGCGGGAGGGTACCAAGAGACCCAGTACTTC.

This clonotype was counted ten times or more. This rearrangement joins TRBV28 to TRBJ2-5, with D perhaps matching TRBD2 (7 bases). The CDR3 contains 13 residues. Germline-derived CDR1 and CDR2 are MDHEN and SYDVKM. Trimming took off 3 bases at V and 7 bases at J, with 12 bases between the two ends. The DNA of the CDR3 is TGTGCCAGCAGTTTCGGGGGGCTGGGGACCCAGTACTTC. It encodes CASSFGGLGTQYF.

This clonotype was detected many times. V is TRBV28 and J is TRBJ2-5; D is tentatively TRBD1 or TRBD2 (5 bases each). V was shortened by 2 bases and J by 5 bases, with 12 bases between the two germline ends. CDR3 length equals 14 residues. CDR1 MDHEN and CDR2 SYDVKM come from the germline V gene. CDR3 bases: TGTGCCAGCAGTTTAATGGGACCGGGGGAGACCCAGTACTTC. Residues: CASSLMGPGETQYF.

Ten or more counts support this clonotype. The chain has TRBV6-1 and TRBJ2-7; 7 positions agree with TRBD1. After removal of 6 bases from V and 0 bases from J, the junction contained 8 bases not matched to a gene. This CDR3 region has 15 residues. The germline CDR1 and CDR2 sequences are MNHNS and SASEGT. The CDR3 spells CASRTGDRSSYEQYF. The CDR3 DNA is TGTGCCAGCAGGACTGGGGACAGAAGCTCCTACGAGCAGTACTTC.

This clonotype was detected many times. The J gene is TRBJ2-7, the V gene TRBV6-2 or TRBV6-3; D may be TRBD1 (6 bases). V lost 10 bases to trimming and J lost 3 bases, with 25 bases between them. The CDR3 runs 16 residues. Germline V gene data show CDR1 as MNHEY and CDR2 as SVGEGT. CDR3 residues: CATVEKGVLPYYEQYF. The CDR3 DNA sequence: TGTGCCACAGTAGAAAAGGGGGTCCTACCCTACTACGAGCAGTACTTC.

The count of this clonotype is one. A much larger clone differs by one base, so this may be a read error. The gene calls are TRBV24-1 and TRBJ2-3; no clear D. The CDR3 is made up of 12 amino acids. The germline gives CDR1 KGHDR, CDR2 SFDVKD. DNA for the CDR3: TGTACCACCAGTGATCGCACAGATACGCAGTATTTT. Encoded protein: CTTSDRTDTQYF.

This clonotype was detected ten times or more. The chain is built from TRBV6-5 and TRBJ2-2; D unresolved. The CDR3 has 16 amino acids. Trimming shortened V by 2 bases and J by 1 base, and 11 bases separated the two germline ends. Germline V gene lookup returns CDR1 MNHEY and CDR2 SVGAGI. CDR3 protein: CASSYNGWLNTGELFF. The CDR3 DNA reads TGTGCCAGCAGTTACAATGGCTGGTTGAACACCGGGGAGCTGTTTTTT.

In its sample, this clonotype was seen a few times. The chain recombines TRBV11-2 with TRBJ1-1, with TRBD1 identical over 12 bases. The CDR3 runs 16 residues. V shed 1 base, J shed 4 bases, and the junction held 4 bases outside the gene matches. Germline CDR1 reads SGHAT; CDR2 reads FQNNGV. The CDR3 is CASSLVTGQGATEAFF. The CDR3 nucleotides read TGTGCCAGCAGCTTAGTGACGGGACAGGGGGCCACTGAAGCTTTCTTT.

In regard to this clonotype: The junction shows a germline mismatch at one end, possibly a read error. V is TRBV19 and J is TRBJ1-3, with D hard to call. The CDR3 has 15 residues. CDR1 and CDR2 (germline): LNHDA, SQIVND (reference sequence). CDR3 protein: CAGMEVPSSGNTVYF. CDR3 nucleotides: TGTGCCGGTATGGAAGTCCCAAGCTCTGGAAACACCGTATATTTT.

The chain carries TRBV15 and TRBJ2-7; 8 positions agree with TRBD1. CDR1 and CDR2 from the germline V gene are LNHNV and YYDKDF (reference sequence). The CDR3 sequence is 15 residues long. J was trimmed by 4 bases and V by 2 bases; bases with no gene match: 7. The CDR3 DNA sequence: TGTGCCACCAGCAGACAGGGGGCGGAACCATACGAGCAGTACTTC. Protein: CATSRQGAEPYEQYF.

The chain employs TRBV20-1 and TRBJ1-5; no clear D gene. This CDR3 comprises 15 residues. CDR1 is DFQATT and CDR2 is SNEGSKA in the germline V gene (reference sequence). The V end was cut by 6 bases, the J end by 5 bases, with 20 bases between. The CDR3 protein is CSALPQVLRDQPQHF. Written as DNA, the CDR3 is TGCAGTGCCCTACCCCAGGTCCTAAGGGATCAGCCCCAGCATTTT.

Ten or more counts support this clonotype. This chain's CDR3 is CASRETGRGDEQYF. The CDR3 coding sequence is TGTGCCAGCAGAGAGACAGGGCGGGGAGACGAGCAGTACTTC. This chain joins TRBV6-2 or TRBV6-3 and TRBJ2-7; D may be TRBD1 (7 bases). V was trimmed by 6 bases and J by 5 bases, leaving 17 bases between them. This CDR3 region has 14 residues. CDR1 and CDR2 from the germline V gene are MNHEY and SVGEGT.

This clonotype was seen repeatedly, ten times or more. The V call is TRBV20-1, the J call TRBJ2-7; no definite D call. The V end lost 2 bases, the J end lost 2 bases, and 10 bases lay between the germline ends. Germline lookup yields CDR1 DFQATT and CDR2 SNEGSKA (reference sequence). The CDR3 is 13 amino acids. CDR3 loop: CSARTGTAYEQYF. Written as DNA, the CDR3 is TGCAGTGCTAGAACGGGCACAGCCTACGAGCAGTACTTC.

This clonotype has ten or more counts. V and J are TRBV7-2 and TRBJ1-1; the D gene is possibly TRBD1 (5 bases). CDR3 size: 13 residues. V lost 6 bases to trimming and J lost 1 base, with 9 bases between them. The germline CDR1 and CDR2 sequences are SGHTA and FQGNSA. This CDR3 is CASSSGQNTEAFF. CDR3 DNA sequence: TGTGCCAGCAGTTCTGGACAGAACACTGAAGCTTTCTTT.